The present T cell receptor (beta chain) was sequenced within a study of cytomegalovirus exposure and HLA in healthy donors (dated by TCRdb to 2016 to 2017). Concerning the study at large: In an earlier analysis of approximately 640 of the donors, approximately 300 Gb of sequence data and some 120 million unique TCR beta sequences from 150 million to 200 million T cells were reported. On average, around 230,000 unique TCR beta nucleotide sequences were sequenced per donor among 398 genotyped donors of the cohort, with approximately 18% of those sequences being non-productive. Because of strong linkage in the cohort, roughly five DR-DQ haplotypes were treated as single units for association and clustering. Both class I and class II loci were covered by HLA typing, at four-digit resolution. To decide whether each TCR beta V gene segment behaved as functional or pseudogenic, an earlier analysis of some 600 of the donors relied on high-throughput TCR beta sequencing. Among the roughly 390 genotyped donors, about 83% belonged to the genetic ancestry cluster associated with self-reported Caucasian donors. To predict cytomegalovirus infection status, the study brought together high-throughput TCR immunosequencing, statistical association of individual TCRs with disease status, and machine learning. In a later genetic analysis, genome-wide SNP genotypes for about three fifths of the 666 donors were used, and that subset was treated as a discovery cohort. The T cell repertoires of some 670 subjects were profiled by immunosequencing and related to cytomegalovirus serostatus. All discovery cohort repertoires had been generated using a single sequencing platform. A later analysis re-analyzed previously published TCR beta repertoires from hundreds of donors and added high-resolution HLA genotyping to study TCR occurrence patterns. Alongside the repertoire data, information on donor age, sex, ethnicity and CMV serostatus was compiled. The study aimed to test whether signatures of past pathogen exposure could be identified by cataloging public T cell receptors. A separate validation cohort of 100 to 150 different subjects was used in addition to the approximately 610-subject first cohort. Typing coverage varied by locus: roughly 629-640 donors for A, B, C, DRB1 and DQB1; roughly 520 for DQA1; more than 600 for DPA1; approximately 490 for DPB1. Rather than using new phenotypic data, the later analysis identified candidate immune exposures from TCR beta sequences and from how often those sequences occurred across donors. Roughly 300 gigabases of sequencing data and 91 million or so unique TCR sequences made up an early release that covered 500 to 700 HLA-typed donors. Study-level results and caveats: In a later analysis, several top co-occurrence clusters were reported to appear linked to parvovirus B19, influenza, CMV and Epstein-Barr virus. According to a later genetic analysis, donors in an Asian-associated ancestry cluster had fewer N-insertions in productive TCRs than the approximately 670-donor mean. A cluster of highly shared sequence variants was judged likely to be a technical artifact of the sequencing pipeline. Most CMV-associated TCR beta chains appeared to be HLA-restricted in a later analysis, and the HLA associations seemed to be driven largely by CMV exposure. A later analysis found that HLA-associated TCR beta chains were more clonally expanded and had lower generation probabilities than equally common non-associated chains. Because HLA typing was unavailable for some donors at each locus, only the typed subset was used in association tests. Because counts were too low, about 17 rarely observed V segments, including chromosome 9 orphons, were excluded from the earlier analysis of around 640 of the donors. Correlated functional status among segregating V segments might be attributable to linkage disequilibrium, but an unknown experimental factor could not be ruled out. While some public TCRs were present in many individuals, most TCR sequences turned up only very rarely across donors. In an earlier analysis of some 500 of the donors, most TCR beta V segments appeared in productive rearrangements about 87% or about 30% of the time, broadly matching IMGT annotations. A further reported finding was that TCR beta sequences accurately predicted the HLA-A and HLA-B alleles for most subjects in the first cohort. Because the 87-base-pair reads could not distinguish some IMGT-functional V segments, including TRBV6-2 and TRBV6-3, those segments were excluded. According to a later analysis, TCR association rates differed among HLA loci, with DRB1 alleles showing the most associated TCRs and HLA-C alleles showing the fewest. The only immune exposure information available for the cohort was CMV serostatus. At a false discovery rate of 0.05, a later analysis linked 15,000 to 20,000 TCR beta sequences to specific HLA alleles. V-gene and J-gene trimming of TCR beta chains was associated with a missense DCLRE1C variant in a later genetic analysis, and the association was replicated in an independent cohort. The authors suggested that the approach could potentially be extended to other disease states and immunological phenotypes. This cohort had only TCR beta chains sequenced, and the lack of alpha or paired-chain data limited which features could be detected. Strong co-occurrence of HLA alleles, especially DR and DQ, made assigning TCR associations to individual alleles difficult. The classifier was reported to diagnose cytomegalovirus status with high specificity and sensitivity in both the original cohort and the validation cohort. Presence/absence analyses assumed roughly uniform sequencing depth across donors, an assumption that may not hold. Three of the identified cytomegalovirus-associated TCR beta chains were confirmed in vitro to be specific for cytomegalovirus antigens. In the study, around 160 TCR beta chains were listed as associated with cytomegalovirus.

The cohort was made up of around 720 healthy bone marrow donors. At the time of sampling, every cohort member was nominally healthy, though immune exposures that went unrecorded were likely present. The donor tested CMV seronegative, placing the donor among the 350 to 400 seronegative members of the cohort. A peripheral blood sample was collected from each donor, and TCR beta sequencing was performed on peripheral blood mononuclear cells. The Qiagen DNeasy Blood Extraction Kit was used to extract genomic DNA from the blood cell samples. CDR1 and CDR2 were assigned from the germline V gene as MGHDK and SYGVNS. There are 18 amino acids in the CDR3, from cysteine to phenylalanine inclusive. Only the CDR3 part of the read is kept: 54 bases, read in frame from the first base. Germline trimming amounts to 1 base on V and 0 bases on J, with 9 as the count of junction bases outside the gene matches. The method was the immunoSEQ multiplex PCR assay. The multiplex PCR relied on a mix of 60 forward primers for TCR Vbeta segments and 13 reverse primers for TCR Jbeta segments. A multiplex PCR assay on genomic DNA amplified the CDR3 region of rearranged TCR beta genes. The Illumina HiSeq System was used to sequence the amplified TCR beta libraries as 87-base-pair reads. Under the source paper's analysis protocol: Across the 500 to 700 repertoires, a later analysis counted some 80 million unique TCR beta chains, some 11 million of which were shared by at least two donors. To remove PCR and sequencing errors, raw reads were error-corrected and collapsed into unique sequences using a nearest-neighbor algorithm that merged closely related sequences. CDR3 sequences were aligned to IMGT reference sequences to assign V, D and J gene segments. For a sequence to be retained, at least a six-nucleotide match to both a V gene segment and a J gene segment was required. Rearrangements were classified as productive when the CDR3 lacked stop codons and remained in frame with V and J, and all other rearrangements were classified as non-productive. Following IMGT convention, CDR3 was defined as the stretch from the second conserved V-encoded cysteine up to the conserved J-encoded phenylalanine. In an earlier analysis of more than 550 of the donors, sequences lacking an unambiguous match to a single V gene segment were excluded. In an earlier analysis of several hundred of the donors, a V segment was called functional when productive rearrangements were above 56.7%, and segregating when the standard deviation between donors exceeded 5%. To diagnose cytomegalovirus status from the catalog of TCR beta chain sequences, a statistical classification framework was built. V and J gene assignment, in a later analysis, came from comparing TCR nucleotide sequences with IMGT/GENE-DB human TR gene sequences. Using the TCRdist pipeline, a later analysis assigned CDR3 sequences along with most-parsimonious VDJ recombination scenarios. In a later analysis, every TCR beta chain was defined by the combination of its CDR3 amino acid sequence and its V-gene family, and reads without a unique V-gene family were dropped. In a later analysis, approximately 640 highly shared, low-generation-probability nucleotide sequences were removed to address suspected cross-contamination and a sequencing artifact. A later analysis calculated a clonal expansion index for each public chain from normalized within-repertoire ranks of inferred template counts. Generation probabilities in a later analysis came from a VDJ recombination model fitted to out-of-frame rearrangements, and those results were checked against IGoR. A later analysis scored TCR-TCR, TCR-HLA and TCR-CMV co-occurrence with hypergeometric tests, applying a repertoire-size bias correction to TCR pairs. False discovery rates were estimated in a later analysis by permuting HLA or CMV assignments 20 times. In a later analysis, co-occurring TCRs were grouped using DBSCAN, with TCRdist sequence similarity added in when clustering inside HLA-allele-positive subsets. For co-occurrence clustering, repertoires with fewer than 30,000 or more than 120,000 public chains were excluded, along with five or six repertoires with anomalous nucleotide sharing. TCRdb retrieved this table from immuneACCESS and kept in-frame rearrangements only. Not all clones are present; in checked studies, unresolved V genes account for under half, and no reason is known for the remainder. The DNA gave D and trimming, while V, J and clone size come from that table. The sample profile shows 110,000 to 150,000 clones; about four fifths of them were found once. The ten biggest clones cover around 4.1% of the sample.

On this clone: What antigen it recognizes has not been identified. Per-base qualities were not stored, and no clone one base away is much larger.

Sequenced input: PBMCs. The chain employs TRBV25-1 and TRBJ1-1, with TRBD1 matching 9 junction bases. This clonotype was sampled from a middle-aged man in good health and CMV-seronegative. The DNA is TGTGCCAGCAGTGAATTTGGGACAGGGCTGGAGATGAACACTGAAGCTTTCTTT. It is translated as CASSEFGTGLEMNTEAFF.